These 19 T cell receptor beta chains came from one sample sequenced in a study of cytomegalovirus exposure and HLA in healthy donors (dated by TCRdb to 2016 to 2017). The library relied on the immunoSEQ multiplex PCR assay. In its TCRdb copy, this immuneACCESS table keeps in-frame sequences only and misses some clones. Where compared with another copy, unresolved V genes explain less than half of these, and the others have no known cause. For this sample there are roughly 84,000 clones; roughly 93% appear just once. Of the sample, roughly 1.9% is held by the ten largest clones. The sample consisted of PBMCs. These receptor sequences come from a man aged 25-45 years in good health and CMV-seronegative.

J is TRBJ2-2 and V is TRBV9; 10 bases map to TRBD2. The germline V gene encodes CDR1 SGDLS and CDR2 YYNGEE. The CDR3 is 14 residues long. V lost 5 bases and J lost 9; bases outside the gene matches: 7. The CDR3 DNA reads TGTGCCAGCAGTAGGACTAGCGGCCACCGGGAGCTGTTTTTT. It codes for CASSRTSGHRELFF.

This sequence joins TRBV6-1 and TRBJ2-1, with 7 nucleotides matching TRBD1. CDR3 length equals 15 residues. The J segment lost 4 bases and the V segment lost 8 bases, leaving 11 bases of the junction unmatched. CDR1 and CDR2 from the germline V gene are MNHNS and SASEGT. The CDR3 protein is CASGEGAYPYNEQFF. As DNA, the CDR3 is TGTGCCAGCGGCGAGGGGGCTTATCCATACAATGAGCAGTTCTTC.

The gene calls are TRBV5-8 and TRBJ2-7, with D perhaps TRBD2 (5 bases). CDR1 is SGHTS and CDR2 is YDEGEE in the germline V gene. Trimming cost V 4 bases and J 2 bases, with 19 bases left between them. This CDR3 region has 16 residues. The CDR3: CASSRGFWTETYEQYF. In nucleotides, the CDR3 is TGTGCCAGCAGCCGGGGATTTTGGACGGAGACCTACGAGCAGTACTTC.

The rearrangement links TRBV5-8 to TRBJ1-5, with 8 bases aligning to TRBD1. There are 14 residues in the CDR3. The germline CDR1 and CDR2 sequences are SGHTS and YDEGEE. V lost 4 bases to trimming and J lost 7 bases; unmatched junction nucleotides: 7. The CDR3: CASSPRTGRQPQHF. CDR3 nucleotides: TGTGCCAGCAGCCCGCGGACAGGGAGACAGCCCCAGCATTTT.

V is TRBV11-2 and J is TRBJ1-1; TRBD1 might be the D (6 bases). This CDR3 contains 14 residues. Deletions cut 5 bases from V and 5 bases from J, with 15 bases between. Germline CDR1 reads SGHAT; CDR2 reads FQNNGV. The CDR3 DNA sequence: TGTGCCAGCAGCCCGTTACAGGGTGGAACTGAAGCTTTCTTT. This translates into CASSPLQGGTEAFF.

This clone showed up just once. The chain recombines TRBV6-5 with TRBJ1-6; D gene unclear. Germline-derived CDR1 and CDR2 are MNHEY and SVGAGI. This CDR3 region has 12 residues. Trimming shortened V by 5 bases and J by 13 bases, and 12 bases separated the two germline ends. CDR3 coding DNA: TGTGCCAGCAGTGAGGGAGCCGGCCCCCTCCACTTT. Protein product: CASSEGAGPLHF.

The V gene is TRBV5-4, the J gene TRBJ1-2; D perhaps matches TRBD1 (6 bases). CDR1 is SGHNT and CDR2 is YYREEE in the germline V gene (reference sequence). This CDR3 is 14 amino acids long. Deletions cut 4 bases from V and 2 bases from J, with 12 bases between. In DNA, the CDR3 is TGTGCCAGCAGCCCCGGACAGCTAAACTATGGCTACACCTTC. It specifies CASSPGQLNYGYTF.

This chain joins TRBV27 and TRBJ1-4; 7 nucleotides match TRBD1. The V segment lost 4 bases and the J segment 10 bases; nucleotides outside the gene matches: 15. The CDR3 has 16 residues. Germline V lookup: CDR1 MNHEY, CDR2 SMNVEV (reference sequence). As DNA, the CDR3 is TGTGCCAGCAGTTCACCCATGAGGGGGCGATTTGGAAAACTGTTTTTT. Protein product: CASSSPMRGRFGKLFF.

The V and J genes are TRBV10-3 and TRBJ1-4, with a tentative D call TRBD1 (5 bases). The CDR3 contains 13 residues. Between the trimmed V and J ends, which lost 10 bases and 7 bases, there was a span of 16 bases. The germline V gene has CDR1 ENHRY and CDR2 SYGVKD. The DNA for the CDR3 is TGTGCCACCAACCAGGGTGATGGTGAAAAACTGTTTTTT. This encodes CATNQGDGEKLFF.

The chain uses TRBV5-5 and TRBJ2-1; tentative D call: TRBD1 (6 bases). Germline lookup yields CDR1 SGHKS and CDR2 YYEKEE (reference sequence). V lost 3 bases, J lost 5 bases, and 15 bases lay in between. This CDR3 has 15 residues. The CDR3 nucleotides read TGTGCCAGCAGCTCGATTACGGGACAAGACAATGAGCAGTTCTTC. It is translated as CASSSITGQDNEQFF. Variable domain in full (rest from reference TRBV5-5 and TRBJ2-1): DAGVTQSPTHLIKTRGQQVTLRCSPISGHKSVSWYQQVLGQGPQFIFQYYEKEERGRGNFPDRFSARQFPNYSSELNVNALLLGDSALYLCASSSITGQDNEQFFGPGTRLTVL.

The chain links TRBV7-9 to TRBJ1-2, with D maybe TRBD1 (6 bases). Trimming stripped 5 bases from V and 7 bases from J, with 11 bases between. CDR3 length: 12 residues. Germline V gives CDR1 SEHNR, CDR2 FQNEAQ (reference sequence). CDR3 DNA: TGTGCCAGCAGCCCACAGGGCCGTGGCTACACCTTC. Protein: CASSPQGRGYTF. Complete variable domain (other parts from reference TRBV7-9 and TRBJ1-2): DTGVSQNPRHKITKRGQNVTFRCDPISEHNRLYWYRQTLGQGPEFLTYFQNEAQLEKSRLLSDRFSAERPKGSFSTLEIQRTEQGDSAMYLCASSPQGRGYTFGSGTRLTVV.

The DNA of the CDR3 is TGTGCCAGCAGCTTGGACGCAGGGGGCGTTTACAATTCACCCCTCCACTTT. It translates to CASSLDAGGVYNSPLHF. V usage is TRBV11-2 and J usage is TRBJ1-6, with 8 positions matching TRBD1. The V segment lost 3 bases and the J segment 7 bases; nucleotides outside the gene matches: 11. Per the germline V gene, CDR1 is SGHAT and CDR2 is FQNNGV. CDR3 length equals 17 residues.

This chain joins TRBV19 and TRBJ2-2; TRBD1 matches 10 bases. The germline gives CDR1 LNHDA, CDR2 SQIVND (reference sequence). There are 15 residues in the CDR3. V was clipped by 4 bases and J by 4 bases; unmatched bases: 3. CDR3 bases: TGTGCCAGTAGTAAACGGACAGGGGGCACCGGGGAGCTGTTTTTT. Translation gives CASSKRTGGTGELFF.

The rearrangement links TRBV10-1 to TRBJ2-5; 8 nucleotides align to TRBD2. The CDR3 has 15 residues. Looked up from germline, CDR1 is WNHNN and CDR2 is SYGVQD (reference sequence). After removal of 0 bases from V and 1 base from J, the junction contained 1 base not matched to a gene. The CDR3 DNA reads as TGCGCCAGCAGTGAGTCCGGGGGGGTCCAAGAGACCCAGTACTTC. Translated, it gives CASSESGGVQETQYF.

The V and J genes are TRBV7-2 and TRBJ1-2, with TRBD1 as a possible D gene (6 bases). Germline CDR1 and CDR2: SGHTA and FQGNSA. The CDR3 is made up of 13 amino acids. V lost 5 bases to trimming and J lost 2 bases, with 9 bases between them. CDR3 bases: TGTGCCAGCAGCAAAACAGGGAACTATGGCTACACCTTC. Translated: CASSKTGNYGYTF.

V is TRBV7-3 and J is TRBJ2-2; 9 positions match TRBD2. The germline V gene has CDR1 SGHTA and CDR2 FQGTGA. The CDR3 sequence is 15 residues long. J lost 2 bases, V lost 4 bases, and 2 bases had no gene match. The CDR3 DNA reads TGTGCCAGCAGCTCTAGCGGGGTTAACACCGGGGAGCTGTTTTTT. Its protein is CASSSSGVNTGELFF.

The chain links TRBV11-2 to TRBJ1-4, with D tentatively TRBD1 (5 bases). The V gene lost 1 base and the J gene lost 1 base, with 13 bases spanning the gap. Germline V CDR1 and CDR2: SGHAT, FQNNGV. CDR3 length equals 17 residues. The CDR3 nucleotides are TGTGCCAGCAGCTTAGGGACTAGCGGGGGAACTAATGAAAAACTGTTTTTT. It translates to CASSLGTSGGTNEKLFF. The full variable domain, its missing parts supplied by reference TRBV11-2 and TRBJ1-4, is EAGVAQSPRYKIIEKRQSVAFWCNPISGHATLYWYQQILGQGPKLLIQFQNNGVVDDSQLPKDRFSAERLKGVDSTLKIQPAKLEDSAVYLCASSLGTSGGTNEKLFFGSGTQLSVL.

V usage is TRBV27 and J usage is TRBJ1-5; 9 positions match TRBD1. CDR3 length equals 18 residues. Losses at the gene ends were 6 bases for V and 0 bases for J; bases not matched to a gene: 12. Germline V gives CDR1 MNHEY, CDR2 SMNVEV (reference sequence). CDR3 DNA: TGTGCCAGCAGACCCCGAGGACAGGGGCGTTATAGCAATCAGCCCCAGCATTTT. Translation gives CASRPRGQGRYSNQPQHF.

The chain uses TRBV19 and TRBJ1-2, with D possibly matching TRBD1 (6 bases). Germline V lookup: CDR1 LNHDA, CDR2 SQIVND (reference sequence). Trimming took off 7 bases at V and 4 bases at J, with 19 bases between the two ends. The CDR3 runs to 15 residues. The CDR3 DNA sequence: TGTGCCAGTACCTCGGGACACGCAATTTCCTATGGCTACACCTTC. It codes for CASTSGHAISYGYTF.